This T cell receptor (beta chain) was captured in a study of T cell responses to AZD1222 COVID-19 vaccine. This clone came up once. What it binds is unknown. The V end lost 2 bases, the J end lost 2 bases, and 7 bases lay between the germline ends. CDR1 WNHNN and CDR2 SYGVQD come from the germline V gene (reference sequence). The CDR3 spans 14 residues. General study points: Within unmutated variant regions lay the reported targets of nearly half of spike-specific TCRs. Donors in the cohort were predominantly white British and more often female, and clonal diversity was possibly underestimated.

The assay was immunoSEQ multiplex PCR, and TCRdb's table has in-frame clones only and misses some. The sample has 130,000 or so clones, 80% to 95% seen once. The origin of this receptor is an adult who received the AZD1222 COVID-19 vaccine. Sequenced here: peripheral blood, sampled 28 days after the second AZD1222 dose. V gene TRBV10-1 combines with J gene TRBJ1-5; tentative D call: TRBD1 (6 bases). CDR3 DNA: TGCGCCAGCAGTGAGAGGGGGGGCAATCAGCCCCAGCATTTT. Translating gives CASSERGGNQPQHF.